Ten or more counts support the clone carrying this T cell receptor (beta chain). In TCRdb, the 5' RACE reads were re-called with MiXCR into one record per CDR3 protein. Of under 45,000 distinct CDR3 sequences listed, approximately 11% are singletons. The data belong to a study of early T cells in non-severe SARS-CoV-2 infection. The CDR3 is 14 amino acids. From germline, CDR1 is MNHEY and CDR2 SMNVEV (reference sequence). The germline V and J ends were trimmed by 2 bases and 6 bases, with 14 bases remaining between them. The chain is built from TRBV27 and TRBJ2-7; D may be TRBD1 or TRBD2 (6 bases each). The clonotype originates from an adult who was a healthcare worker with PCR-confirmed SARS-CoV-2 infection or an uninfected control (not recorded which). Sequencing input: whole blood. The CDR3 region is CASSLGTGAVEQYF. The CDR3 DNA reads TGTGCCAGCAGTTTAGGGACGGGGGCGGTCGAGCAGTACTTC.